This TCR beta chain was identified during a study of post-analysis software for immune sequencing data. At the level of the study: Clinical courses comprised relapsing-remitting, secondary progressive and progressive-relapsing multiple sclerosis. Study-wide points: Controls had lower frequencies than patients of a handful of TRBV segments, which included TRBV5-6, TRBV5-1 and TRBV20-1. Among multiple sclerosis patients, normalized Chao1 diversity was significantly below that of controls.

A few counts support this clonotype. The antigen is undetermined. Trimming left V 4 bases short and J 2 bases short, with 9 bases between. Germline values: CDR1 MNHEY, CDR2 SVGEGT. This CDR3 has 14 amino acids. TCR beta libraries were prepared from cDNA with unique molecular identifiers. Using its own MiXCR run on the PCR reads, TCRdb lists one record per CDR3 protein. Of approximately 730,000 distinct CDR3 sequences listed, around 46% were seen once; the top ten hold roughly 4.5%. Sequencing was performed on blood. The rearrangement joins TRBV6-2 or TRBV6-3 to TRBJ2-1, with D possibly TRBD2 on 5 matching bases. This clonotype was sampled from a girl between 10 and 17 years old with multiple sclerosis. This CDR3 is CASSWWETYNEQFF. The CDR3 DNA follows: TGTGCCAGCAGTTGGTGGGAGACCTACAATGAGCAGTTCTTC.